This T cell receptor beta chain comes out of a study of cytomegalovirus exposure and HLA in healthy donors (dated by TCRdb to 2016 to 2017). Regarding the research as a whole: According to an earlier analysis of around 600 of the donors, 150 million to 200 million T cells yielded roughly 100 million unique TCR beta sequences and around 280 Gb of sequence data. Around 330 gigabases of sequencing data and 70 million to 100 million unique TCR sequences made up an early release that covered 640 HLA-typed donors. Of the 300 to 400 genotyped donors, 81% fell in the genetic ancestry cluster associated with self-reported Caucasian donors. The study aimed to test whether signatures of past pathogen exposure could be identified by cataloging public T cell receptors. The study used immunosequencing to profile the T cell repertoires of several hundred subjects and linked those repertoires to cytomegalovirus serostatus. Besides the first cohort of roughly 700 subjects, a separate validation cohort made up of 120 or so different subjects was used. High-throughput TCR immunosequencing, statistical association of individual TCRs with disease status, and machine learning were combined to predict cytomegalovirus infection status. In a later analysis, previously published TCR beta repertoires from 600 to 850 donors were re-analyzed and high-resolution HLA genotyping was added so that TCR occurrence patterns could be studied. Rather than drawing on any new phenotypic data, the later analysis identified candidate immune exposures from TCR beta sequences and the way those sequences occurred across donors. In an earlier analysis of 500 to 650 of the donors, high-throughput TCR beta sequencing was used to judge whether each TCR beta V gene segment behaved as functional or pseudogenic. Donor age, sex, ethnicity and CMV serostatus were compiled alongside the repertoire data. A later genetic analysis used genome-wide SNP genotypes for about 65% of the roughly 670 donors, treating that subset as a discovery cohort. All discovery cohort repertoires had been generated using a single sequencing platform. Class I and class II HLA loci were covered by the typing at four-digit resolution. The number of donors typed differed by locus, with about 629-640 for A, B, C, DRB1 and DQB1, 522 for DQA1, about 610 for DPA1, and about 450 for DPB1. Roughly 5 DR-DQ haplotypes were handled as single units for association and clustering, since linkage in the cohort was strong. Among around 400 genotyped donors of the cohort, an average of around 250,000 unique TCR beta nucleotide sequences was sequenced per donor, of which 15% to 20% were non-productive.

The cohort consisted of approximately 690 healthy bone marrow donors. Cohort members were all nominally healthy when sampled, although unrecorded immune exposures were likely present. The donor tested CMV seropositive and was one of the 289 seropositive cohort members. A peripheral blood sample was provided by each donor, and peripheral blood mononuclear cells were used for TCR beta sequencing. Genomic DNA was extracted from the blood cell samples with the Qiagen DNeasy Blood Extraction Kit. The CDR3 contains 16 residues, cysteine and phenylalanine counted. The only DNA kept is the CDR3, 48 bases in frame from the first base. The junction shows trimming of 6 bases on V and 3 bases on J, plus 17 bases between the germline ends. Sequences SGHTA (CDR1) and FQGTGA (CDR2) are obtained from the germline V gene. Libraries were prepared through the immunoSEQ multiplex PCR assay. The multiplex PCR relied on a mix of 60 forward primers for TCR Vbeta segments and 13 reverse primers for TCR Jbeta segments. A multiplex PCR assay on genomic DNA amplified the CDR3 region of rearranged TCR beta genes. The amplified TCR beta libraries were sequenced on the Illumina HiSeq System as 87-base-pair reads. Turning to the authors' computational methods: A later analysis counted about 76 million unique TCR beta chains across the 550 to 750 repertoires, and around 12 million of these chains were shared by at least two donors. A nearest-neighbor algorithm error-corrected the raw reads and collapsed the reads into unique sequences, merging closely related sequences to remove PCR and sequencing errors. To assign V, D and J gene segments, CDR3 sequences were aligned to IMGT reference sequences. For a sequence to be retained, a match of at least six nucleotides to both a V gene segment and a J gene segment was required. Rearrangements were called productive when the CDR3 lacked stop codons and stayed in frame with V and J; all others were non-productive. CDR3 was defined according to IMGT convention as the region running from the second conserved V-encoded cysteine to the conserved J-encoded phenylalanine. In an earlier analysis of around 600 of the donors, sequences lacking an unambiguous match to a single V gene segment were excluded. An earlier analysis of roughly 590 of the donors called V segments functional above 56.7% productive rearrangements and segregating when the between-donor standard deviation exceeded 5%. A statistical classification framework was built to diagnose cytomegalovirus status from the catalog of TCR beta chain sequences. In a later analysis, V and J genes were assigned by comparing TCR nucleotide sequences against IMGT/GENE-DB human TR gene sequences. A later analysis assigned CDR3 sequences and most-parsimonious VDJ recombination scenarios with the TCRdist pipeline. In a later analysis, each TCR beta chain was defined by its CDR3 amino acid sequence together with its V-gene family, and reads without a unique V-gene family were excluded. To address suspected cross-contamination and a sequencing artifact, a later analysis removed roughly 580 highly shared, low-generation-probability nucleotide sequences. In a later analysis, a clonal expansion index for each public chain was calculated from normalized within-repertoire ranks of inferred template counts. In a later analysis, generation probabilities were computed using a VDJ recombination model fitted to out-of-frame rearrangements, and the results were checked against IGoR. A later analysis scored TCR-TCR, TCR-HLA and TCR-CMV co-occurrence with hypergeometric tests, applying a repertoire-size bias correction to TCR pairs. False discovery rates were estimated in a later analysis by permuting HLA or CMV assignments 20 times. In a later analysis, co-occurring TCRs were grouped using DBSCAN, and TCRdist sequence similarity was added for clustering within HLA-allele-positive subsets. Repertoires with fewer than 30,000 or more than 120,000 public chains, plus five repertoires with anomalous nucleotide sharing, were excluded from co-occurrence clustering. The clones in this table, taken by TCRdb from immuneACCESS, are in-frame only. Not every clone is retained; where verified, under half of the shortfall comes from an unresolved V gene, and the cause of the rest is unknown. That table supplies the V and J calls and clone size; D and trimming were determined from the DNA. The sample data list roughly 190,000 clones, and roughly 80% of these were observed just once. Approximately 2.9% of the sample rests with the top ten.

Concerning this clone: What antigen it recognizes has not been identified. No much larger clonotype is one base removed from it; base qualities were not supplied.

The paper's findings and limits, for the study overall: Some IMGT-functional V segments, including TRBV6-2 and TRBV6-3, could not be told apart with the 87-base-pair reads, so those segments were excluded. An association between a missense DCLRE1C variant and V-gene and J-gene trimming of TCR beta chains was found in a later genetic analysis and replicated in an independent cohort. The authors suggested that the approach could potentially be generalized to other disease states and immunological phenotypes. A further reported finding was that TCR beta sequences accurately predicted the HLA-A and HLA-B alleles for most subjects in the first cohort. The earlier analysis of 587 of the donors excluded roughly 17 rarely observed V segments, including chromosome 9 orphons, because counts were too low. Linkage disequilibrium might explain the correlated functional status among segregating V segments, but an unknown experimental factor could not be excluded. In vitro tests confirmed that a few of the cytomegalovirus-associated TCR beta chains recognize cytomegalovirus antigens. According to a later analysis, TCR association rates differed among HLA loci, with DRB1 alleles showing the most associated TCRs and HLA-C alleles showing the fewest. A cluster of highly shared sequence variants was judged likely to represent a technical artifact of the sequencing pipeline. The cohort was sequenced for TCR beta chains only, and without alpha or paired-chain data the features that could be detected were limited. Compared with the 666-donor mean, donors in an Asian-associated ancestry cluster had fewer N-insertions in productive TCRs, according to a later genetic analysis. In a later analysis, HLA-associated TCR beta chains were found to be more clonally expanded and to have lower generation probabilities than equally common non-associated chains. In the study, about 150 TCR beta chains were listed as associated with cytomegalovirus. Sequencing depth was assumed to be roughly uniform across donors in the presence/absence analyses, though that assumption may not hold. Specific HLA alleles were associated with 15,000 to 20,000 TCR beta sequences at a false discovery rate of 0.05 in a later analysis. HLA typing was unavailable for some donors at each locus, so association tests used only the typed subset. The classifier was reported to diagnose cytomegalovirus status with high specificity and sensitivity in both the original cohort and the validation cohort. A later analysis found that most CMV-associated TCR beta chains appeared HLA-restricted, with HLA associations seemingly driven largely by CMV exposure. Most TCR sequences were observed very rarely across donors, whereas some public TCRs were present in many individuals. Several of the top co-occurrence clusters appeared to be linked to parvovirus B19, influenza, CMV and Epstein-Barr virus, according to a later analysis. For the cohort, immune exposure information was limited to CMV serostatus. In an earlier analysis of more than 450 of the donors, most TCR beta V segments were observed in productive rearrangements about 87% or about 30% of the time, broadly matching IMGT annotations. Strong co-occurrence of HLA alleles, especially DR and DQ, made assigning TCR associations to individual alleles difficult.

This receptor was taken from a woman aged 45-59 years in good health and CMV-seropositive. The sample taken for sequencing was PBMCs. The chain couples TRBV7-3 to TRBJ2-2; 6 matching bases give a weak D call of TRBD2. The DNA sequence follows: TGTGCCAGCAGTCCTACCTCTAGCGCCGACACCGGGGAGCTGTTTTTT. Its protein reads: CASSPTSSADTGELFF.